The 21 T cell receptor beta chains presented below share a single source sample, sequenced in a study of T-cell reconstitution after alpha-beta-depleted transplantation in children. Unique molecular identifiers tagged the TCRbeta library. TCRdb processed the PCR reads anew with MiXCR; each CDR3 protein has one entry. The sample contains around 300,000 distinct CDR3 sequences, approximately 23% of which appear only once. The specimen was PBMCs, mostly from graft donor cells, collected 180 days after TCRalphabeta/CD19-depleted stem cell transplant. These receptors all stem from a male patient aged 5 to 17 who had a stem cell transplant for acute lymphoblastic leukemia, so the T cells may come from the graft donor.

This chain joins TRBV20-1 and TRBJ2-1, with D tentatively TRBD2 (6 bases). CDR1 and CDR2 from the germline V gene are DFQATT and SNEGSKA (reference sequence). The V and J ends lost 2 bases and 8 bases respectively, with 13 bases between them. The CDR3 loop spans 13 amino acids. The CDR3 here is CSARRFLAHEQFF. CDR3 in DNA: TGCAGTGCTAGAAGGTTTCTAGCGCATGAGCAGTTCTTC.

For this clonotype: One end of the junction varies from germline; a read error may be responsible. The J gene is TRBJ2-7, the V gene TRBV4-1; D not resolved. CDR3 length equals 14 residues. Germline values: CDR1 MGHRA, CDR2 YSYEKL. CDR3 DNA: TGCGCCAGTAGCCCTGATGTCAATTTCTACGAGCAGTACTTC. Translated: CASSPDVNFYEQYF.

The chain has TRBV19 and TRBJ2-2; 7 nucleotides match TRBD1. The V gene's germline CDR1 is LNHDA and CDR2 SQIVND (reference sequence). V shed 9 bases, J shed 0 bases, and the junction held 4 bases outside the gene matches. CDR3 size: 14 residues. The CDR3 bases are TGTGCCAGCTGGGACAGCTCGAACACCGGGGAGCTGTTTTTT. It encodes CASWDSSNTGELFF.

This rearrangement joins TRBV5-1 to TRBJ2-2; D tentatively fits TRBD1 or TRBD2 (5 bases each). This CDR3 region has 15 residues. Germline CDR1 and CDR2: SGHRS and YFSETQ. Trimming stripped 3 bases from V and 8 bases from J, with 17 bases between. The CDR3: CASSSLEGMTGELFF. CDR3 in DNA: TGCGCCAGCAGCTCGCTAGAGGGGATGACAGGGGAGCTGTTTTTT.

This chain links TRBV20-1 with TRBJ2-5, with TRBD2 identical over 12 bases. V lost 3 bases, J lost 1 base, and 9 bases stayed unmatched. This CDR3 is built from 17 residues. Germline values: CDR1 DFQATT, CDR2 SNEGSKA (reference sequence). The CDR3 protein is CSASSTSGRGVQETQYF. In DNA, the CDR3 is TGCAGTGCTAGTTCGACTAGCGGGAGAGGGGTCCAAGAGACCCAGTACTTC.

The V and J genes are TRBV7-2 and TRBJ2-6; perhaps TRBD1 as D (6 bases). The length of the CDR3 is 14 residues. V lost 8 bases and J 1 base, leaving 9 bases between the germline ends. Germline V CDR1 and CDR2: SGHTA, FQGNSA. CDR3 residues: CASWTASGANVLTF. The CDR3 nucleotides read TGTGCCAGCTGGACAGCTTCTGGGGCCAACGTCCTGACTTTC.

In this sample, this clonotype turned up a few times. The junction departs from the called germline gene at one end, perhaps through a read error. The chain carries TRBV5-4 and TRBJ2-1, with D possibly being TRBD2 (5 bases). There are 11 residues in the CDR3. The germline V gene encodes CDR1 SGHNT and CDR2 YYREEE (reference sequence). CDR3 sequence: CASSLVSEELF. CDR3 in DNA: TGTGCCAGCAGCTTGGTCTCGGAGGAACTCTTC.

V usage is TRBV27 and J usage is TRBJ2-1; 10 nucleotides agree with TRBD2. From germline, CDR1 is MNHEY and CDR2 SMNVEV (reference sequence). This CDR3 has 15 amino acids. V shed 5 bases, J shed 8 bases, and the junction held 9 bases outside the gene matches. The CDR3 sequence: CASSPVAGGGYEQFF. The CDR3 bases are TGTGCCAGCAGTCCCGTAGCGGGAGGAGGGTATGAGCAGTTCTTC.

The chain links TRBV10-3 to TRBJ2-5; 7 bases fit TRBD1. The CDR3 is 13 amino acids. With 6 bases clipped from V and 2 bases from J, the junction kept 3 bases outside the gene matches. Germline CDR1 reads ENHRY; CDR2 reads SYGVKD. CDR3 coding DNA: TGTGCCATCAGGCCGACAGGGCAAGAGACCCAGTACTTC. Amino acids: CAIRPTGQETQYF.

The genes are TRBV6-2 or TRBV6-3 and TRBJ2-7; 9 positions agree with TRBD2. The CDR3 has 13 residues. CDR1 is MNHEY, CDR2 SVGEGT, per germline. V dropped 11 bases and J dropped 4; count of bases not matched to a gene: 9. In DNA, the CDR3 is TGTGCCGGAGCGGGAGGAGTTTATTACGAGCAGTACTTC. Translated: CAGAGGVYYEQYF.

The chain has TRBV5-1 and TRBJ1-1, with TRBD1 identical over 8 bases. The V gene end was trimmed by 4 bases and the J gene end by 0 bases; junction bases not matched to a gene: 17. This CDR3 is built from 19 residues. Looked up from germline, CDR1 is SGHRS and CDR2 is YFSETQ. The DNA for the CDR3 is TGCGCCAGCAGCCGAAATCCCCCGCTCATGGACAGGGTGAACACTGAAGCTTTCTTT. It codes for CASSRNPPLMDRVNTEAFF.

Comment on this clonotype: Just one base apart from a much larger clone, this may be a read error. CDR3 sequence reads: CASSDSEGMTSPLHF. CDR3 DNA sequence: TGTGCCAGCAGTGACTCAGAAGGGATGACATCACCCCTCCACTTT. J is TRBJ1-6 and V is TRBV6-4; no clear D gene. This CDR3 comprises 15 residues. Between the trimmed V and J ends, which lost 0 bases and 10 bases, there was a span of 13 bases. Germline V gene lookup returns CDR1 MRHNA and CDR2 SNTAGT.

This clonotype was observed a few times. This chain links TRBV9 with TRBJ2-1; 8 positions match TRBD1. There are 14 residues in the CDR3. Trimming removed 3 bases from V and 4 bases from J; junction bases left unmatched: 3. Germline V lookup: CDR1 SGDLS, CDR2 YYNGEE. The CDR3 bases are TGTGCCAGCAGCGACCGGACAGGGTACAATGAGCAGTTCTTC. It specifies CASSDRTGYNEQFF.

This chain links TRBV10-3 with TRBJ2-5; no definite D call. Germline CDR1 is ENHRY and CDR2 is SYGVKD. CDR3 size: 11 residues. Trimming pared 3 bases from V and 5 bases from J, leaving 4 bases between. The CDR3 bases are TGTGCCATCAGTGACATGGAGACCCAGTACTTC. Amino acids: CAISDMETQYF.

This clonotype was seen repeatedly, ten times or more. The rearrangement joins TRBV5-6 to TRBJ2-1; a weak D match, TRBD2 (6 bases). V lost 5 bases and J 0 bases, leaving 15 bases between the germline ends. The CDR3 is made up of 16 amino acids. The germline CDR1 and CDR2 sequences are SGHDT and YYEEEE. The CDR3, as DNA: TGTGCCAGCAGGGGGGGTTGGGGCAGCTCCTACAATGAGCAGTTCTTC. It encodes CASRGGWGSSYNEQFF.

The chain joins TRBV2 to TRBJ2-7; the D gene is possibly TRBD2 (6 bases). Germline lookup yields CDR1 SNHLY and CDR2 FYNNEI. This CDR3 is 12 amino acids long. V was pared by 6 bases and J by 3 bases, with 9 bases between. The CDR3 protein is CASRLAYYEQYF. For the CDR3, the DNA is TGTGCCAGCAGACTAGCTTACTACGAGCAGTACTTC.

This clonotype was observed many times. CDR3 nucleotide sequence: TGTGCCAGCAGTGGATTGGCTAGGGGTTACAATGAGCAGTTCTTC. Translation: CASSGLARGYNEQFF. The V call is TRBV6-2 or TRBV6-3, the J call TRBJ2-1; the D gene is possibly TRBD1 (5 bases). With 5 bases removed from V and 4 bases from J, the gap between germline ends came to 15 bases. From germline, CDR1 is MNHEY and CDR2 SVGEGT. The CDR3 covers 15 residues.

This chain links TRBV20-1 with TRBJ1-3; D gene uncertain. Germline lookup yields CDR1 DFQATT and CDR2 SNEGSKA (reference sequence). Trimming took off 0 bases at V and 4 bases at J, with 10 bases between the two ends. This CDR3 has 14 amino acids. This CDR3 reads CSARDLGSGNTIYF. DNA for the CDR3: TGCAGTGCTAGAGATCTGGGGTCAGGAAACACCATATATTTT.

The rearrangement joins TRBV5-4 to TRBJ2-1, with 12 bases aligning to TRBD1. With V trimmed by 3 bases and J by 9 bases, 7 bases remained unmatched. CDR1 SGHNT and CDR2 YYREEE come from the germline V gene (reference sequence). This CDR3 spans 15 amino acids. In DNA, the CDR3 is TGTGCCAGCAGCTCCCGGGACAGGGGGCGGAGTGAGCAGTTCTTC. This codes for CASSSRDRGRSEQFF.

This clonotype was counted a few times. The CDR3 sequence: CASSSSLGPYSSYEQYF. The CDR3 DNA sequence: TGTGCCAGCAGCTCCAGCCTCGGACCGTATAGCTCCTACGAGCAGTACTTC. This rearrangement joins TRBV7-9 to TRBJ2-7; D call uncertain. The germline V and J ends were trimmed by 4 bases and 0 bases, with 19 bases remaining between them. CDR3 size: 17 residues. Germline CDR1 reads SEHNR; CDR2 reads FQNEAQ (reference sequence).

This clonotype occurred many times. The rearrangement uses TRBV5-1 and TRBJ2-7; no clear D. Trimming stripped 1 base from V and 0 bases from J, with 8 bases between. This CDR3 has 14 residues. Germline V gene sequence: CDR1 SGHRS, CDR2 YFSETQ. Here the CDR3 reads CASSLFAGSYEQYF. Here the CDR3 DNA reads TGCGCCAGCAGCTTGTTCGCAGGCTCCTACGAGCAGTACTTC.